These 22 T cell receptor beta chains share one sample of origin, sequenced in a study of T cells after yellow fever vaccination. TCRdb redid the calling of the 5' RACE reads with MiXCR, one entry per CDR3 protein. This table has over 45,000 distinct CDR3 sequences, approximately 7.7% appearing once. The starting material was CD8+ T cells sorted from PBMCs, obtained on the day of the first yellow fever vaccination. These receptors were collected from a man aged 18 to 35 who received the YFV17D yellow fever vaccine.

In its sample, this clonotype was seen many times. A read error may account for a junction end that differs from germline. V usage is TRBV4-2 and J usage is TRBJ1-1; D is uncertain. CDR3 size: 15 residues. Looked up from germline, CDR1 is LGHNA and CDR2 is YNFKEQ. The CDR3 region has the DNA TGTGCCAGCACCCAATACCTTAATGGGGACACTGAAGCTTTCTTT. Residues: CASTQYLNGDTEAFF.

This clonotype occurred many times. V usage is TRBV6-2 or TRBV6-3 and J usage is TRBJ1-5; 8 bases are a match to TRBD1. J was trimmed by 3 bases and V by 4 bases; bases with no gene match: 5. The CDR3 runs 15 residues. Germline V gene data show CDR1 as MNHEY and CDR2 as SVGEGT. As DNA, the CDR3 is TGTGCCAGCAGTTCTCGGACAGGGTTCAATCAGCCCCAGCATTTT. It yields the protein CASSSRTGFNQPQHF.

The rearrangement links TRBV5-6 to TRBJ2-7; the D gene is possibly TRBD1 (6 bases). V was pared by 5 bases and J by 6 bases, with 15 bases between. CDR1 SGHDT and CDR2 YYEEEE come from the germline V gene. The CDR3 is made up of 13 amino acids. The CDR3 DNA sequence: TGTGCCAGCAGAGGGACAATGATGCGCGAGCAGTACTTC. As protein: CASRGTMMREQYF.

This clonotype was recorded many times. The chain joins TRBV6-1 to TRBJ2-7; TRBD1 agrees at 9 bases. Germline V CDR1 and CDR2: MNHNS, SASEGT. J gave up 4 bases and V 7 bases, and 11 bases lay outside the gene matches. The CDR3 is 15 amino acids. DNA of the CDR3: TGTGCCAGCATCACATGGCGGACAGGGGATTACGAGCAGTACTTC. It yields the protein CASITWRTGDYEQYF.

This clonotype was observed many times. The rearrangement links TRBV4-1 to TRBJ2-5; D is ambiguous. The CDR3 spans 13 residues. V was shortened by 0 bases and J by 2 bases, with 4 bases between the two germline ends. Germline loops: CDR1 MGHRA, CDR2 YSYEKL. The CDR3 DNA reads TGCGCCAGCAGCCAAGAACAGCAAGAGACCCAGTACTTC. Translated, it gives CASSQEQQETQYF.

This clonotype has at least ten counts. The chain has TRBV14 and TRBJ1-6, with D hard to call. CDR1 is SGHDN and CDR2 is FVKESK in the germline V gene. The CDR3 contains 16 residues. With 4 bases removed from V and 7 bases from J, the gap between germline ends came to 17 bases. This chain's CDR3 is CASSPSGLRSNSPLHF. The CDR3 bases are TGTGCCAGCAGCCCCTCCGGGCTGCGTTCGAATTCACCCCTCCACTTT.

The chain couples TRBV7-9 to TRBJ2-7; the D is unclear. The CDR3 consists of 13 residues. Germline CDR1 is SEHNR and CDR2 is FQNEAQ (reference sequence). Deletions cut 1 base from V and 1 base from J, with 5 bases between. The CDR3 nucleotides are TGTGCCAGCAGCTTAGTACAGTCCTACGAGCAGTACTTC. Its protein is CASSLVQSYEQYF. The full variable domain, with the rest looked up from reference TRBV7-9 and TRBJ2-7, is DTGVSQNPRHKITKRGQNVTFRCDPISEHNRLYWYRQTLGQGPEFLTYFQNEAQLEKSRLLSDRFSAERPKGSFSTLEIQRTEQGDSAMYLCASSLVQSYEQYFGPGTRLTVT.

In this sample, this clonotype turned up many times. This chain connects TRBV27 to TRBJ2-5, with D tentatively TRBD1 (5 bases). The germline V gene has CDR1 MNHEY and CDR2 SMNVEV (reference sequence). Trimming removed 5 bases from V and 2 bases from J, with 9 bases in between. The CDR3 consists of 13 residues. The CDR3 reads CASSPQGQETQYF. In DNA, the CDR3 is TGTGCCAGCAGTCCCCAGGGACAAGAGACCCAGTACTTC.

This clonotype appeared many times. The rearrangement links TRBV5-1 to TRBJ2-7, with D perhaps matching TRBD1 or TRBD2 (5 bases each). Between the trimmed V and J ends, which lost 4 bases and 3 bases, there was a span of 14 bases. Germline V lookup: CDR1 SGHRS, CDR2 YFSETQ. The CDR3 covers 14 residues. In DNA form, the CDR3 reads TGCGCCAGCAGCCCCGGAGAGGGGCTCTACGAGCAGTACTTC. Translated: CASSPGEGLYEQYF.

The chain recombines TRBV6-5 with TRBJ2-1, with D perhaps TRBD2 (6 bases). V was clipped by 2 bases and J by 10 bases, with 9 bases between them. The CDR3 consists of 12 residues. Germline loops: CDR1 MNHEY, CDR2 SVGAGI. CDR3 in amino acids: CASSYGGQEQFF. CDR3 bases: TGTGCCAGCAGTTACGGAGGGCAGGAGCAGTTCTTC.

The sample holds many counts of this clonotype. V and J are TRBV18 and TRBJ2-5; TRBD1 aligns across 8 bases. Germline V gene sequence: CDR1 KGHSH, CDR2 LQKENI. Trimming took 3 bases from V and 5 from J; bases not matched to a gene: 5. The CDR3 contains 14 residues. The CDR3 spells CASSPGQDLETQYF. The CDR3 DNA follows: TGTGCCAGCTCACCGGGACAGGATTTGGAGACCCAGTACTTC.

The sample holds a few counts of this clonotype. This chain connects TRBV20-1 to TRBJ2-5, with D maybe TRBD2 (5 bases). V was clipped by 3 bases and J by 5 bases, with 7 bases between them. This CDR3 has 11 amino acids. Germline V CDR1 and CDR2: DFQATT, SNEGSKA (reference sequence). Here the CDR3 reads CSASGGETQYF. CDR3 DNA sequence: TGCAGTGCTAGCGGCGGGGAGACCCAGTACTTC.

The chain is built from TRBV18 and TRBJ2-4, with D unclear. The CDR3 is 13 amino acids. Trimming shortened V by 3 bases and J by 8 bases, and 11 bases separated the two germline ends. The germline V gene has CDR1 KGHSH and CDR2 LQKENI. CDR3 residues: CASSPPGLDIQYF. CDR3 coding DNA: TGTGCCAGCTCACCCCCCGGGTTGGACATTCAGTACTTC.

The CDR3 coding sequence is TGCAGCGTGGCGGGGGAGACAGGGCATGTGCATCAGCCCCAGCATTTT. It specifies CSVAGETGHVHQPQHF. The J gene is TRBJ1-5, the V gene TRBV29-1, with TRBD1 matching over 7 bases. In germline, CDR1 is SQVTM, CDR2 ANQGSEA. J gave up 5 bases and V 6 bases, and 16 bases lay outside the gene matches. This CDR3 has 16 amino acids.

This clonotype was seen repeatedly, ten times or more. The chain is built from TRBV6-1 and TRBJ1-6, with TRBD1 matching over 7 bases. V trimming: 8 bases; J trimming: 7 bases; junction bases outside the gene matches: 8. Germline V gene lookup returns CDR1 MNHNS and CDR2 SASEGT. This CDR3 is 14 amino acids long. The CDR3 DNA follows: TGTGCCAGCCGATATCTGACAGGGAATTCACCCCTCCACTTT. Residues: CASRYLTGNSPLHF.

This rearrangement joins TRBV5-5 to TRBJ1-1; D remains ambiguous. Germline V gives CDR1 SGHKS, CDR2 YYEKEE (reference sequence). The CDR3 contains 15 residues. V dropped 0 bases and J dropped 0 bases, with 9 bases sitting between them. CDR3: CASSLDGNMNTEAFF. The CDR3 region has the DNA TGTGCCAGCAGCTTGGATGGCAACATGAACACTGAAGCTTTCTTT.

This clonotype occurred many times. V and J are TRBV5-4 and TRBJ2-3, with 10 bases fitting TRBD2. The CDR3 runs to 17 residues. From germline, CDR1 is SGHNT and CDR2 YYREEE (reference sequence). V shed 6 bases and J 6 bases; nucleotides not matched to a gene: 16. The CDR3 bases are TGTGCCAGCACCGACGGCGGGAGGCTAGCGGGGGTGGATACGCAGTATTTT. Its protein is CASTDGGRLAGVDTQYF.

This clonotype was found many times. This chain joins TRBV9 and TRBJ2-7; TRBD2 agrees at 8 bases. Unmatched junction bases numbered 12, after V lost 4 bases and J lost 3 bases. The germline gives CDR1 SGDLS, CDR2 YYNGEE. The CDR3 consists of 16 residues. CDR3 DNA: TGTGCCAGCAGCTCAACCGCGGTGGCGGGGGGCTACGAGCAGTACTTC. Its translation is CASSSTAVAGGYEQYF.

Ten or more counts support this clonotype. This chain links TRBV29-1 with TRBJ2-7, with a weak D call TRBD1 (5 bases). The CDR3 runs 13 residues. Trimming cost V 7 bases and J 7 bases, with 20 bases left between them. Germline CDR1 SQVTM, CDR2 ANQGSEA. CDR3 bases: TGCAGCGCACCCCAGACAGAAGACATGGAGCAGTACGTC. This encodes CSAPQTEDMEQYV.

This clonotype was found many times. The rearrangement links TRBV28 to TRBJ1-1; no definite D call. Trimming took 4 bases from V and 4 from J, leaving 10 bases between them. The CDR3 covers 13 residues. Germline assignment: CDR1 MDHEN and CDR2 SYDVKM. CDR3 nucleotide sequence: TGTGCCAGCAGTTCCCGTTGGGGCACTGAAGCTTTCTTT. Amino acid sequence: CASSSRWGTEAFF.

The chain recombines TRBV12-3 or TRBV12-4 with TRBJ1-1; the D gene is possibly TRBD1 (6 bases). This CDR3 has 14 amino acids. V was cut by 7 bases and J by 1 base, with 13 bases left in between. The CDR3 spells CASTPGQPNTEAFF. In DNA form, the CDR3 reads TGTGCCAGCACCCCCGGACAGCCGAACACTGAAGCTTTCTTT.

This clonotype was counted at least ten times. The chain carries TRBV6-5 and TRBJ2-7; 9 bases agree with TRBD1. The CDR3 is 18 amino acids. The V gene's germline CDR1 is MNHEY and CDR2 SVGAGI. The V segment lost 2 bases and the J segment 5 bases; nucleotides outside the gene matches: 16. The CDR3 DNA follows: TGTGCCAGCAGTTACGGTGGGTCCGGGACAGGGAGTTGGGACGAGCAGTACTTC. The encoded protein is CASSYGGSGTGSWDEQYF.